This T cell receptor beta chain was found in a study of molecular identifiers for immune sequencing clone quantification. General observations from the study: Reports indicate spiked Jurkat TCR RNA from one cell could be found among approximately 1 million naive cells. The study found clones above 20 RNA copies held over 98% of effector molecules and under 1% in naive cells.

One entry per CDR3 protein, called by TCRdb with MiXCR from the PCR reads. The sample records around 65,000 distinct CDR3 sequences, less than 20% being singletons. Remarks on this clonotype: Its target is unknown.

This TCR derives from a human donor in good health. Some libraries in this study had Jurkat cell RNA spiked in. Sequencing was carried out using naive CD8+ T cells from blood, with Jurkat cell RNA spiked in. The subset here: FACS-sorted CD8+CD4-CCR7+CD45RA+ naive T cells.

The CDR3 DNA follows: TGTGCCAGCAGCTTTCATCCGGCATCGAATGACAATGAGCAGTTCTTC. Its protein is CASSFHPASNDNEQFF. The gene calls are TRBV11-2 and TRBJ2-1; D gene uncertain. V lost 3 bases to trimming and J lost 5 bases, with 17 bases between them. CDR1 and CDR2 from the germline V gene are SGHAT and FQNNGV. The length of the CDR3 is 16 residues.